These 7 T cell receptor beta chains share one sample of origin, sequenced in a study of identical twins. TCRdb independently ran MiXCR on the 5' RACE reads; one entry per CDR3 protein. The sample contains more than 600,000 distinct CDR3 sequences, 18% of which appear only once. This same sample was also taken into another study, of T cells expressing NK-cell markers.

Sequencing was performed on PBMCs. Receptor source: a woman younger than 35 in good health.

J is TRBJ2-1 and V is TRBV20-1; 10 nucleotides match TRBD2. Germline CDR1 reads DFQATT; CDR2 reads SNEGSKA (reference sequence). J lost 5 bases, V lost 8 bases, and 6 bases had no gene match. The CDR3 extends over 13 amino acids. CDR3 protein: CSSIAGGNNEQFF. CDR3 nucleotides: TGCAGTTCGATAGCGGGGGGTAACAATGAGCAGTTCTTC.

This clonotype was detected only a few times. Here the CDR3 reads CASSPEILSGEQFF. The CDR3 DNA reads TGTGCCAGCAGTCCAGAGATCCTCTCGGGTGAGCAGTTCTTC. This rearrangement joins TRBV12-3 or TRBV12-4 to TRBJ2-1; D is unresolved. The CDR3 loop spans 14 amino acids. V was pared by 5 bases and J by 9 bases, with 17 bases between.

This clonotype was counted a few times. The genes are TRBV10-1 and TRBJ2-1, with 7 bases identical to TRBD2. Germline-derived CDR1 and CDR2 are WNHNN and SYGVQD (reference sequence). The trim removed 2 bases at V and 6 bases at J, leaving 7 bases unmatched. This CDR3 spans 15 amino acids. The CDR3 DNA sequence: TGCGCCAGCAGTGAGGGACTAGTTGGTGTCAATGAGCAGTTCTTC. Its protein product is CASSEGLVGVNEQFF.

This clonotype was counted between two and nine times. The CDR3 sequence is CASGVLAENNEQFF. DNA for the CDR3: TGTGCCAGCGGTGTACTAGCGGAGAACAATGAGCAGTTCTTC. The V gene is TRBV11-2, the J gene TRBJ2-1; 8 bases agree with TRBD2. Germline lookup yields CDR1 SGHAT and CDR2 FQNNGV. With 8 bases clipped from V and 5 bases from J, the junction kept 8 bases outside the gene matches. CDR3 length equals 14 residues.

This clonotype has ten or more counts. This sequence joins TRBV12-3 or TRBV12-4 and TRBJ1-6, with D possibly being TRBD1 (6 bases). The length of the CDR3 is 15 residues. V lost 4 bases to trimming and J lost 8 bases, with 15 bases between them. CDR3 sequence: CASSSNIGGDSPLHF. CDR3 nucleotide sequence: TGTGCCAGCAGTTCGAATATAGGGGGGGATTCACCCCTCCACTTT.

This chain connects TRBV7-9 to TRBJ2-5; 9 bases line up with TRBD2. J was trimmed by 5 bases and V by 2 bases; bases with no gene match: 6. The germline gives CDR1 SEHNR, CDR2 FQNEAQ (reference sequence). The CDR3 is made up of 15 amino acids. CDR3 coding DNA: TGTGCCAGCAGCTTAAGGCCTAGCGGGGAGGAGACCCAGTACTTC. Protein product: CASSLRPSGEETQYF.

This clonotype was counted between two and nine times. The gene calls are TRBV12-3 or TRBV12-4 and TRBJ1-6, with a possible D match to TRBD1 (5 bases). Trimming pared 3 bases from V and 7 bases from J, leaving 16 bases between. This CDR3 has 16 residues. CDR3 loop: CASSFGTGYWNSPLHF. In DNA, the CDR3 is TGTGCCAGCAGTTTTGGGACCGGGTATTGGAATTCACCCCTCCACTTT.